Each of the 26 T cell receptor beta chains below was sequenced from the same sample in a study of cytomegalovirus exposure and HLA in healthy donors. The PCR was carried out with 60 Vbeta primers and 13 Jbeta primers. Generated by immunoSEQ multiplex PCR, the TCRdb table keeps only in-frame clones and is missing some. The sample consists of about 110,000 clones, around 80% of them appearing once. Sequencing was done on a sample of PBMCs. The origin of the receptors is a woman aged 50 to 60 in good health and CMV-seropositive.

In this sample, this clone turned up a few times. The V and J genes are TRBV30 and TRBJ1-1, with D hard to call. The CDR3 runs 11 residues. CDR1 and CDR2 from the germline V gene are GTSNPN and SVGIG (reference sequence). V dropped 2 bases and J dropped 6 bases, with 7 bases sitting between them. CDR3 bases: TGTGCCTGGAGTATGTTCGCTGAAGCTTTCTTT. It yields the protein CAWSMFAEAFF. Complete variable domain (other parts from reference TRBV30 and TRBJ1-1): SQTIHQWPATLVQPVGSPLSLECTVEGTSNPNLYWYRQAAGRGLQLLFYSVGIGQISSEVPQNLSASRPQDRQFILSSKKLLLSDSGFYLCAWSMFAEAFFGQGTRLTVV.

The V and J genes are TRBV4-1 and TRBJ2-3, with TRBD1 matching over 9 bases. Germline V lookup: CDR1 MGHRA, CDR2 YSYEKL. The CDR3 consists of 16 residues. The junction had 8 bases not matched to a gene; V was cut back by 3 bases and J by 4 bases. CDR3 DNA: TGCGCCAGCAGCCAGGAGGGGACAGGGTGGGCAGATACGCAGTATTTT. It encodes CASSQEGTGWADTQYF.

The chain links TRBV30 to TRBJ1-2; weak D call: TRBD1 (5 bases). Trimming removed 4 bases from V and 1 base from J, with 13 bases in between. This CDR3 is 14 amino acids long. The V gene's germline CDR1 is GTSNPN and CDR2 SVGIG (reference sequence). As DNA, the CDR3 is TGTGCCTGGAAGGGGAACAGTTTTAACTATGGCTACACCTTC. This sequence encodes CAWKGNSFNYGYTF.

The V call is TRBV9, the J call TRBJ2-1; 10 bases match TRBD1. Per the germline V gene, CDR1 is SGDLS and CDR2 is YYNGEE. V was pared by 1 base and J by 7 bases, with 2 bases of the junction left unmatched. This CDR3 has 14 residues. CDR3: CASSVSGQGNEQFF. CDR3 sequence (DNA): TGTGCCAGCAGCGTATCGGGACAGGGGAATGAGCAGTTCTTC.

The V and J genes are TRBV11-2 and TRBJ2-7, with D uncertain. Deletions cut 0 bases from V and 9 bases from J, with 12 bases between. The CDR3 covers 13 residues. Germline V gives CDR1 SGHAT, CDR2 FQNNGV. CDR3 residues: CASSLDFSTGQYF. The CDR3 nucleotides are TGTGCCAGCAGCTTAGATTTCTCCACGGGGCAGTACTTC. Based on the CDR3 plus reference TRBV11-2 and TRBJ2-7, the full variable domain is EAGVAQSPRYKIIEKRQSVAFWCNPISGHATLYWYQQILGQGPKLLIQFQNNGVVDDSQLPKDRFSAERLKGVDSTLKIQPAKLEDSAVYLCASSLDFSTGQYFGPGTRLTVT.

This clone occurred once. This chain uses TRBV5-1 with TRBJ2-2; D might be TRBD1 (5 bases). Germline V gives CDR1 SGHRS, CDR2 YFSETQ. Trimming took off 0 bases at V and 8 bases at J, with 14 bases between the two ends. The CDR3 contains 15 residues. DNA for the CDR3: TGCGCCAGCAGCTTGGAACAGGCCTCCCGGGGGGAGCTGTTTTTT. It codes for CASSLEQASRGELFF.

The rearrangement joins TRBV6-6 to TRBJ1-5; TRBD1 agrees at 8 bases. Germline V gene sequence: CDR1 MNHNY, CDR2 SVGAGI (reference sequence). The trim removed 8 bases at V and 9 bases at J, leaving 12 bases unmatched. The CDR3 is made up of 14 amino acids. CDR3 sequence (DNA): TGTGCCAGCCGGCGTCAGGGGGCTAGGGCGCCCCAGCATTTT. Translating gives CASRRQGARAPQHF.

The chain recombines TRBV9 with TRBJ2-1; maybe TRBD2 (6 bases). The CDR3 consists of 14 residues. The germline V gene encodes CDR1 SGDLS and CDR2 YYNGEE. Trimming cost V 0 bases and J 2 bases, with 6 bases left between them. The CDR3 spells CASSVGLAYNEQFF. The DNA for the CDR3 is TGTGCCAGCAGCGTAGGACTAGCCTACAATGAGCAGTTCTTC.

This clone occurred a few times. This chain links TRBV19 with TRBJ1-5; D is unresolved. Trimming removed 10 bases at V and 3 bases at J, with 13 bases between. CDR3 length: 13 amino acids. In germline, CDR1 is LNHDA, CDR2 SQIVND (reference sequence). Here the CDR3 DNA reads TGTGCCACCGGCGGCAGTCTCAATCAGCCCCAGCATTTT. The encoded protein is CATGGSLNQPQHF.

This chain uses TRBV30 with TRBJ1-2; D may be TRBD1 (5 bases). Germline V gene sequence: CDR1 GTSNPN, CDR2 SVGIG (reference sequence). V was shortened by 1 base and J by 4 bases, with 7 bases between the two germline ends. The CDR3 covers 12 residues. The DNA of the CDR3 is TGTGCCTGGAGTGAGGGGCCCTATGGCTACACCTTC. This encodes CAWSEGPYGYTF. The complete variable domain, with remaining parts taken from reference TRBV30 and TRBJ1-2, reads SQTIHQWPATLVQPVGSPLSLECTVEGTSNPNLYWYRQAAGRGLQLLFYSVGIGQISSEVPQNLSASRPQDRQFILSSKKLLLSDSGFYLCAWSEGPYGYTFGSGTRLTVV.

The chain employs TRBV28 and TRBJ1-5, with 7 nucleotides matching TRBD1. This CDR3 spans 14 amino acids. Germline CDR1 and CDR2: MDHEN and SYDVKM. The trim removed 7 bases at V and 4 bases at J, leaving 7 bases unmatched. CDR3 sequence (DNA): TGTGCCAGCACCACAACAGGGGATAATCAGCCCCAGCATTTT. Its protein product is CASTTTGDNQPQHF.

The sample holds one count of this clone. The chain has TRBV27 and TRBJ1-5, with no clear D. CDR1 and CDR2 from the germline V gene are MNHEY and SMNVEV (reference sequence). V lost 4 bases to trimming and J lost 4 bases, with 8 bases between them. CDR3 length equals 13 residues. Written as DNA, the CDR3 is TGTGCCAGCAGTTCAATCAATAATCAGCCCCAGCATTTT. Its translation: CASSSINNQPQHF.

CDR3: CASSRWTGEYNEQFF. CDR3 nucleotides: TGTGCCAGCAGCCGTTGGACAGGAGAGTACAATGAGCAGTTCTTC. V gene TRBV7-2 combines with J gene TRBJ2-1; 7 bases fit TRBD1. V was pared by 5 bases and J by 4 bases, with 8 bases of the junction left unmatched. The CDR3 extends over 15 amino acids. Germline V gene sequence: CDR1 SGHTA, CDR2 FQGNSA. Combining the CDR3 with reference TRBV7-2 and TRBJ2-1 gives the whole variable domain GAGVSQSPSNKVTEKGKDVELRCDPISGHTALYWYRQSLGQGLEFLIYFQGNSAPDKSGLPSDRFSAERTGGSVSTLTIQRTQQEDSAVYLCASSRWTGEYNEQFFGPGTRLTVL.

The chain carries TRBV27 and TRBJ2-3; 16 bases agree with TRBD2. With 4 bases clipped from V and 3 bases from J, the junction kept 10 bases outside the gene matches. The germline gives CDR1 MNHEY, CDR2 SMNVEV (reference sequence). The CDR3 length is 19 residues. The CDR3 region has the DNA TGTGCCAGCAGTTCTTTGGGGGGACTAGCGGGGGGGCGAACAGATACGCAGTATTTT. Its protein is CASSSLGGLAGGRTDTQYF.

This chain connects TRBV30 to TRBJ1-6; possible D gene TRBD1, 6 bases. CDR1 GTSNPN and CDR2 SVGIG come from the germline V gene (reference sequence). V lost 2 bases and J lost 6, with 17 bases in between. The CDR3 has 16 amino acids. CDR3 DNA: TGTGCCTGGAGTCTACGGGGGGCAAGTCTTAATTCACCCCTCCACTTT. It encodes CAWSLRGASLNSPLHF.

V is TRBV5-4 and J is TRBJ1-2; D might be TRBD1 (6 bases). Germline CDR1 and CDR2: SGHNT and YYREEE (reference sequence). The CDR3 spans 12 residues. Trimming stripped 2 bases from V and 12 bases from J, with 14 bases between. CDR3 in amino acids: CASSFPGARDTF. The CDR3 DNA follows: TGTGCCAGCAGCTTTCCAGGGGCGAGAGACACCTTC.

The V gene is TRBV19, the J gene TRBJ1-5, with D maybe TRBD1 (6 bases). V lost 6 bases and J 6 bases, leaving 9 bases between the germline ends. This CDR3 comprises 12 residues. The germline gives CDR1 LNHDA, CDR2 SQIVND (reference sequence). CDR3 in DNA: TGTGCCAGTAGCCGAGGGGGTCAGCCCCAGCATTTT. This encodes CASSRGGQPQHF.

V is TRBV2 and J is TRBJ1-6; 10 bases are a match to TRBD1. The CDR3 extends over 15 amino acids. V was pared by 7 bases and J by 6 bases, with 6 bases of the junction left unmatched. Germline values: CDR1 SNHLY, CDR2 FYNNEI. CDR3 amino acids: CASKGGTGANSPLHF. The DNA of the CDR3 is TGTGCCAGCAAGGGAGGGACAGGGGCTAATTCACCCCTCCACTTT.

The chain links TRBV18 to TRBJ1-4; 7 nucleotides line up with TRBD1. V lost 8 bases and J lost 6; bases outside the gene matches: 9. In germline, CDR1 is KGHSH, CDR2 LQKENI. The CDR3 has 14 amino acids. The CDR3, as DNA: TGTGCCAGCCATTACAGGGGACTCGATGAAAAACTGTTTTTT. This sequence encodes CASHYRGLDEKLFF.

The chain employs TRBV30 and TRBJ1-2, with D hard to call. In germline, CDR1 is GTSNPN, CDR2 SVGIG (reference sequence). This CDR3 spans 13 amino acids. Between the trimmed V and J ends, which lost 0 bases and 5 bases, there was a span of 10 bases. The CDR3 spells CAWSVTTLYGYTF. CDR3 DNA: TGTGCCTGGAGTGTGACAACCCTATATGGCTACACCTTC.

The chain combines TRBV7-6 with TRBJ1-2, with 12 nucleotides matching TRBD1. The CDR3 spans 16 residues. Germline V gene sequence: CDR1 SGHVS, CDR2 FNYEAQ. V gave up 5 bases and J gave up 7 bases; unmatched junction bases: 11. The CDR3 is CASSPNPGQGAPGYTF. The CDR3 DNA follows: TGTGCCAGCAGCCCAAATCCGGGACAGGGGGCGCCTGGCTACACCTTC. Full variable domain (remainder filled in from reference TRBV7-6 and TRBJ1-2): GAGVSQSPRYKVTKRGQDVALRCDPISGHVSLYWYRQALGQGPEFLTYFNYEAQQDKSGLPNDRFSAERPEGSISTLTIQRTEQRDSAMYRCASSPNPGQGAPGYTFGSGTRLTVV.

The chain carries TRBV9 and TRBJ2-6, with D perhaps matching TRBD2 (6 bases). The ends were cut back, 3 bases at V and 0 bases at J, with 13 bases in the middle. The V gene's germline CDR1 is SGDLS and CDR2 YYNGEE. The CDR3 has 17 amino acids. In DNA form, the CDR3 reads TGTGCCAGCAGCGGCTCCGGGACTTTCTCTGGGGCCAACGTCCTGACTTTC. Translating it yields CASSGSGTFSGANVLTF.

The V call is TRBV6-5, the J call TRBJ1-2; unclear D gene. The V gene lost 7 bases and the J gene lost 3 bases, with 15 bases spanning the gap. CDR1 and CDR2 (germline): MNHEY, SVGAGI. This CDR3 spans 14 amino acids. CDR3 nucleotide sequence: TGTGCCAGCATCGCGAAACTTACCGACTATGGCTACACCTTC. As protein: CASIAKLTDYGYTF.

This sequence joins TRBV2 and TRBJ1-6; TRBD1 matches at 9 bases. Per germline, CDR1 SNHLY and CDR2 FYNNEI. The CDR3 contains 15 residues. With V trimmed by 7 bases and J by 6 bases, 7 bases remained unmatched. The CDR3 protein is CASMGGTGSNSPLHF. The CDR3 DNA reads TGTGCCAGCATGGGGGGGACAGGGAGTAATTCACCCCTCCACTTT.

The chain links TRBV5-5 to TRBJ2-7; 8 positions agree with TRBD2. V was clipped by 10 bases and J by 2 bases; unmatched bases: 14. CDR1 and CDR2 (germline): SGHKS, YYEKEE (reference sequence). The CDR3 contains 15 residues. CDR3 protein: CASGIAAGAPYEQYF. Written as DNA, the CDR3 is TGTGCCTCTGGAATAGCAGCGGGGGCCCCCTACGAGCAGTACTTC. Using reference TRBV5-5 and TRBJ2-7 for the parts outside the CDR3, the full variable domain is DAGVTQSPTHLIKTRGQQVTLRCSPISGHKSVSWYQQVLGQGPQFIFQYYEKEERGRGNFPDRFSARQFPNYSSELNVNALLLGDSALYLCASGIAAGAPYEQYFGPGTRLTVT.

J is TRBJ2-7 and V is TRBV28, with D tentatively TRBD1 (6 bases). Germline loops: CDR1 MDHEN, CDR2 SYDVKM. The CDR3 runs to 15 residues. V shed 4 bases and J shed 2 bases, with 15 bases lying between them. CDR3: CASSSWTVATYEQYF. The CDR3 DNA reads TGTGCCAGCAGTTCTTGGACAGTGGCGACCTACGAGCAGTACTTC.